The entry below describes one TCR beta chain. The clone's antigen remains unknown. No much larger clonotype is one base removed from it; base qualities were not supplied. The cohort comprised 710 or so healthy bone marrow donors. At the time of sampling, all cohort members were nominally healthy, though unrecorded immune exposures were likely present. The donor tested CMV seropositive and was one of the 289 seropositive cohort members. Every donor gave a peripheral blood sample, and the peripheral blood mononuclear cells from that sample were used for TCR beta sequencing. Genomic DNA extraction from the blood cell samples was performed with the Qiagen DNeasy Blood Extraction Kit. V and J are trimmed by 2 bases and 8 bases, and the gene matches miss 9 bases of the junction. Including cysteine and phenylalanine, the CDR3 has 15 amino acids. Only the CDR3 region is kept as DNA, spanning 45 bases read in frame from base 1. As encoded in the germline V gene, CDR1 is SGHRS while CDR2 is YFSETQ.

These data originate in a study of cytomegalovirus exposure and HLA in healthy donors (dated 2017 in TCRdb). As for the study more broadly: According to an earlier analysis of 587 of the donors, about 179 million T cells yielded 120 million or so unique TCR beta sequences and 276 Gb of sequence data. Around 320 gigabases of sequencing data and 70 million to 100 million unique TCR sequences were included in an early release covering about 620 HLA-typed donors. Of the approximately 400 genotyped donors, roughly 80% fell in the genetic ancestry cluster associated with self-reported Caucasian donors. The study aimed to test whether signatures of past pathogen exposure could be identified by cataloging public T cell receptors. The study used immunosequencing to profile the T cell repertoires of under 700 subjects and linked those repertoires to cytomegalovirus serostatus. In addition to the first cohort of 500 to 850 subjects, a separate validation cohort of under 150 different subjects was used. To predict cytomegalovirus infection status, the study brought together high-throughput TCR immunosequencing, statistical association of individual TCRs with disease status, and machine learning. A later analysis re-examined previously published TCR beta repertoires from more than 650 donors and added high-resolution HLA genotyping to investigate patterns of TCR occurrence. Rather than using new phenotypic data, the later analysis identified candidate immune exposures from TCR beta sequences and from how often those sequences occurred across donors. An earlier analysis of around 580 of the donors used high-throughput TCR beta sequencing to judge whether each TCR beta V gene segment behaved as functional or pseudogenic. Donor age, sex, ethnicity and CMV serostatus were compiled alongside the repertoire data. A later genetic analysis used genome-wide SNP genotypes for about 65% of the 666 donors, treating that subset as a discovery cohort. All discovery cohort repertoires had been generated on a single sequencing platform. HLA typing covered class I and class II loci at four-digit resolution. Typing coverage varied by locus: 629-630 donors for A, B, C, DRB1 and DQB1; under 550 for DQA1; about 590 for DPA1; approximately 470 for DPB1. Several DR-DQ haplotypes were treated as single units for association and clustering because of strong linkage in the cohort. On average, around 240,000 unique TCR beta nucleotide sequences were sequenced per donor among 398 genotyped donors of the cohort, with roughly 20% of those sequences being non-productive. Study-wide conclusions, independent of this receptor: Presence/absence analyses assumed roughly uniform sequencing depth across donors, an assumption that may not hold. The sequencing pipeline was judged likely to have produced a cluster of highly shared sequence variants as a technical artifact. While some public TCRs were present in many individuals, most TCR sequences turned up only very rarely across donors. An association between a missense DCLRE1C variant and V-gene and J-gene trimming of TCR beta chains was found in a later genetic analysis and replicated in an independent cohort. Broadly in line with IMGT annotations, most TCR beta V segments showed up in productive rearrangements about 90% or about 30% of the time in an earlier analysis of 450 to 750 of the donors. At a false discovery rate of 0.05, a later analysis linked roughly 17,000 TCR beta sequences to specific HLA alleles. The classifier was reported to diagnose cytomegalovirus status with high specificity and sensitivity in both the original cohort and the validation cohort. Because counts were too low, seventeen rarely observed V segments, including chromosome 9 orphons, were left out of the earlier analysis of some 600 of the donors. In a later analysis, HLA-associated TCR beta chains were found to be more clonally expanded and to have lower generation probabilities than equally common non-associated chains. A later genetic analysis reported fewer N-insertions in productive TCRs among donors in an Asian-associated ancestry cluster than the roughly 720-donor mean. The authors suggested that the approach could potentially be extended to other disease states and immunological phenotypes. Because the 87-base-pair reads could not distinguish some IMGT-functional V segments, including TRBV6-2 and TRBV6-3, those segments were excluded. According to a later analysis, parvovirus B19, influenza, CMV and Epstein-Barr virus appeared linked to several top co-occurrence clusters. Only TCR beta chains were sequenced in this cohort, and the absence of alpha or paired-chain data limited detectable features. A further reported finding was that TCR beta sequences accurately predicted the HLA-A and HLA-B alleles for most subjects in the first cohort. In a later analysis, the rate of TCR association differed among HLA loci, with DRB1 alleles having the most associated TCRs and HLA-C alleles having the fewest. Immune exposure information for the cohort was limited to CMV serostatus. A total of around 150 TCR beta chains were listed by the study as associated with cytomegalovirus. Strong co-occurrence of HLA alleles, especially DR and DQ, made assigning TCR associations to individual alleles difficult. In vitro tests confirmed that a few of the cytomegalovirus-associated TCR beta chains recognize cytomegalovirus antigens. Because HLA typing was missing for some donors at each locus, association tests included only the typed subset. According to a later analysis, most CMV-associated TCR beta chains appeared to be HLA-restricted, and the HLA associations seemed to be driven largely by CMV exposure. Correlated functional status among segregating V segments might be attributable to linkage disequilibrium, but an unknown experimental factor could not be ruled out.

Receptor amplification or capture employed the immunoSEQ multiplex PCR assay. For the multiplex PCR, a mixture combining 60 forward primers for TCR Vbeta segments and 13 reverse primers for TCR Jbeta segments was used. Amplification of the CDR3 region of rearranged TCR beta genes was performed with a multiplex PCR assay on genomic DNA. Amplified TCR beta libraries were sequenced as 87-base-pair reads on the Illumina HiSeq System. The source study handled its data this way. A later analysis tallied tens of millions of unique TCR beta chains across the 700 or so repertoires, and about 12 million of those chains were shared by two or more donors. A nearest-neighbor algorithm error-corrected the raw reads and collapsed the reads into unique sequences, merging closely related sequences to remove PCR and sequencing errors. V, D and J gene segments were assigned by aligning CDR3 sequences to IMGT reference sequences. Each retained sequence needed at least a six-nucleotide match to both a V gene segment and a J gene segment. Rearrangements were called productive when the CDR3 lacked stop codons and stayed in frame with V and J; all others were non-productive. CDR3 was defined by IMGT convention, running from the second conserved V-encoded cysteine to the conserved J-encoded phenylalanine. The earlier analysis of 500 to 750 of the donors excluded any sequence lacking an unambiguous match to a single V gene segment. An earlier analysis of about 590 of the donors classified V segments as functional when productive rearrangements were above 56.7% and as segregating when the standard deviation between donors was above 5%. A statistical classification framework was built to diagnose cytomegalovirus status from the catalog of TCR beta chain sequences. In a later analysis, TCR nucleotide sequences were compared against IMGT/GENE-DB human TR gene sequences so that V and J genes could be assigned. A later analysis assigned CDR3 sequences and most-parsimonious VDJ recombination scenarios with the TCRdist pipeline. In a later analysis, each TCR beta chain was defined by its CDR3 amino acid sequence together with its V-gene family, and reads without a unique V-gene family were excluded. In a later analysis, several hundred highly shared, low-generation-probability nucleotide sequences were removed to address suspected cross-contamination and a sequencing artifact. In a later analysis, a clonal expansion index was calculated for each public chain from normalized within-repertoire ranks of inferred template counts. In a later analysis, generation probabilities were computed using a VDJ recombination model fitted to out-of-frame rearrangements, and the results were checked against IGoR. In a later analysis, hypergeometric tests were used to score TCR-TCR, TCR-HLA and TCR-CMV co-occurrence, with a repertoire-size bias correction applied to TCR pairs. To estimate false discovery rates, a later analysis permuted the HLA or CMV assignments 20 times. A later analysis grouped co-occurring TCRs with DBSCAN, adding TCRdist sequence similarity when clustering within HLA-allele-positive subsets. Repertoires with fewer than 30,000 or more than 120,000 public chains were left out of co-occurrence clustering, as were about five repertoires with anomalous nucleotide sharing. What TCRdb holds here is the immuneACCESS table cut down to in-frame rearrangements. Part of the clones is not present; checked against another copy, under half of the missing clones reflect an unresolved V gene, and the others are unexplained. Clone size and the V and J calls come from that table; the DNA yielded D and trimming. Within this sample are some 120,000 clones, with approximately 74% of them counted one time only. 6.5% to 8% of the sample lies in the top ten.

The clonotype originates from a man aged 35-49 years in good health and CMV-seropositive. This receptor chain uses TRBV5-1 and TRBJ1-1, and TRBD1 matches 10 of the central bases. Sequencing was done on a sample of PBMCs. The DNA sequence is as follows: TGCGCCAGCAGCTTACTTGGGACAGGGGCGGGGGAAGCTTTCTTT. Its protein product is CASSLLGTGAGEAFF.